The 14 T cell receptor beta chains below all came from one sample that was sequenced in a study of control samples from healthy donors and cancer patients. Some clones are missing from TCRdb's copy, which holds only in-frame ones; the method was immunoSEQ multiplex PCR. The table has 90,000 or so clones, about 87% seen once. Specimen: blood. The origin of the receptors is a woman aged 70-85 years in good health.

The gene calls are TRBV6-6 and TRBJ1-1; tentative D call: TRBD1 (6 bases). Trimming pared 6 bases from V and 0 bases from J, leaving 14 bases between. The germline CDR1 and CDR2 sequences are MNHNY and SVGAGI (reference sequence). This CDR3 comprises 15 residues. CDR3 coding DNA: TGTGCCAGCAGGCCCCGTCAGGGGTTGAACACTGAAGCTTTCTTT. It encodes CASRPRQGLNTEAFF.

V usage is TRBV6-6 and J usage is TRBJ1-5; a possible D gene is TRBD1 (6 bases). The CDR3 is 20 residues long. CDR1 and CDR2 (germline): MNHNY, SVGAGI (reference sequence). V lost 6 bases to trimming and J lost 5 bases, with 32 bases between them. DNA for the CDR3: TGTGCCAGCAGCGGGGGGTGGGGGGGGGCAGGGAGTGGGAAGGATCAGCCCCAGCATTTT. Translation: CASSGGWGGAGSGKDQPQHF.

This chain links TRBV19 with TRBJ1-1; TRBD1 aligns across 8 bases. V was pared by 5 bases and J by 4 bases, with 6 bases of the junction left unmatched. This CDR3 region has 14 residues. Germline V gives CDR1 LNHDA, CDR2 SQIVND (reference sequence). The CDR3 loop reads CASSLTGVGTEAFF. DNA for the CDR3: TGTGCCAGTAGTTTGACAGGGGTGGGCACTGAAGCTTTCTTT.

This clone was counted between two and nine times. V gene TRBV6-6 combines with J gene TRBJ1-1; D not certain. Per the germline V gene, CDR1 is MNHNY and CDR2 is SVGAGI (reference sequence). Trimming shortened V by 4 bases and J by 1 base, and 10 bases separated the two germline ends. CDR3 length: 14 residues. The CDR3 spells CASSFQPRNTEAFF. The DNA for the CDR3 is TGTGCCAGCAGTTTTCAGCCACGGAACACTGAAGCTTTCTTT.

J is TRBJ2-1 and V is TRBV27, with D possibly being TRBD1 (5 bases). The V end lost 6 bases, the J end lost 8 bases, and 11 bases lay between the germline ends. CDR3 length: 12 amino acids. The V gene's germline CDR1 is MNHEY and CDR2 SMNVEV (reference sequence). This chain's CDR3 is CASSRPRDEQFF. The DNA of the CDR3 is TGTGCCAGCAGCCGGCCCAGGGATGAGCAGTTCTTC.

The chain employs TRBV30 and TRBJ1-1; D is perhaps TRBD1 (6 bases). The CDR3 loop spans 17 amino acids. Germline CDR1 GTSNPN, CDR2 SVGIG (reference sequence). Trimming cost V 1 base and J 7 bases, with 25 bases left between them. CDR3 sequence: CAWSGVVGGGGGDEAFF. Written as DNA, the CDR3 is TGTGCCTGGAGTGGTGTGGTGGGTGGGGGCGGCGGAGATGAAGCTTTCTTT.

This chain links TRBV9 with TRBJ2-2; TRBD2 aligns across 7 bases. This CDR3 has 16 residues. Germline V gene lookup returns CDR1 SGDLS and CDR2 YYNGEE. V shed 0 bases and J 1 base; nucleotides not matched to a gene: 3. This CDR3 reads CASSVEASGNTGELFF. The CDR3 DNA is TGTGCCAGCAGCGTAGAGGCTAGCGGGAACACCGGGGAGCTGTTTTTT.

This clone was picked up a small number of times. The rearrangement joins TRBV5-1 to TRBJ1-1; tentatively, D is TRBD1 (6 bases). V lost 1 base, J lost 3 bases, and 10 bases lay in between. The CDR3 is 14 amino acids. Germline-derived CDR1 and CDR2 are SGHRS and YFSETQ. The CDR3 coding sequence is TGCGCCAGCAGCTTGACAGGGATCGACACTGAAGCTTTCTTT. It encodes CASSLTGIDTEAFF.

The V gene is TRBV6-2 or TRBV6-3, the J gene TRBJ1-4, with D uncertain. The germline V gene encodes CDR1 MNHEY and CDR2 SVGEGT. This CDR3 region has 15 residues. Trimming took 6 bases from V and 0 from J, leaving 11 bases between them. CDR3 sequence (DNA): TGTGCCAGCAGCCTTCGGAGGGCAACTAATGAAAAACTGTTTTTT. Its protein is CASSLRRATNEKLFF.

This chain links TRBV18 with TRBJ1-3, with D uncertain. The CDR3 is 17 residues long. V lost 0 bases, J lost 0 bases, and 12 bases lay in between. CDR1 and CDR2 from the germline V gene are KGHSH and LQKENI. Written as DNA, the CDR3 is TGTGCCAGCTCACCACCGGGAGGAGGCTTCTCTGGAAACACCATATATTTT. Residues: CASSPPGGGFSGNTIYF.

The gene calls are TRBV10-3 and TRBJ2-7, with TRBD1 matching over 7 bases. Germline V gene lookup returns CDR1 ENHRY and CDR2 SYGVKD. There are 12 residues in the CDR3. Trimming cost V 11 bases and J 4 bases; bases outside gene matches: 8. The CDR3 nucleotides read TGTGCCTCAGGGGGTTTCGGGTACGAGCAGTACTTC. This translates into CASGGFGYEQYF.

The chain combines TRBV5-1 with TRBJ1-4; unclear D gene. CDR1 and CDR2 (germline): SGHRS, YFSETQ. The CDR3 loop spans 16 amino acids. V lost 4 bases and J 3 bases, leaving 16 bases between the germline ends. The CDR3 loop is CASSGNSGSANEKLFF. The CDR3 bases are TGCGCCAGCAGCGGTAATTCGGGTTCGGCTAATGAAAAACTGTTTTTT. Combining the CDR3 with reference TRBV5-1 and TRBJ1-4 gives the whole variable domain KAGVTQTPRYLIKTRGQQVTLSCSPISGHRSVSWYQQTPGQGLQFLFEYFSETQRNKGNFPGRFSGRQFSNSRSEMNVSTLELGDSALYLCASSGNSGSANEKLFFGSGTQLSVL.

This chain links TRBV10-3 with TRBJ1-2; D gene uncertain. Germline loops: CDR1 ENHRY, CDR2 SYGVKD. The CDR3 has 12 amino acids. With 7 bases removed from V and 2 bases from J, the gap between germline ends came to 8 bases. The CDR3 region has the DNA TGTGCCATCACTCCAGACAACTATGGCTACACCTTC. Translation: CAITPDNYGYTF.

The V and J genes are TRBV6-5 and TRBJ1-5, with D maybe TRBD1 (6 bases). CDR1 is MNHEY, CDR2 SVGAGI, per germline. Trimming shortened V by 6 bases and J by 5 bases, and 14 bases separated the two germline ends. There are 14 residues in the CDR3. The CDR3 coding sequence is TGTGCCAGCAGCTCTTCAGGGGCCTATCAGCCCCAGCATTTT. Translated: CASSSSGAYQPQHF.